Reported below is one T cell receptor (beta chain). This entry comes from a study of cytomegalovirus exposure and HLA in healthy donors. In the PCR, 60 Vbeta and 13 Jbeta primers were used. Profiled with immunoSEQ multiplex PCR; TCRdb holds only in-frame clones, not every one. This table has 200,000 or so clones, 82% appearing once. Germline V gene data show CDR1 as SGDLS and CDR2 as YYNGEE. V gave up 4 bases and J gave up 4 bases; unmatched junction bases: 7. The CDR3 covers 14 residues. V gene TRBV9 combines with J gene TRBJ1-1; TRBD1 matches at 7 bases. The sequence came from a boy aged 2-15 years in good health and CMV-seronegative. The sequencing input was PBMCs. The CDR3, as DNA: TGTGCCAGCAGCCCCCGACAGGGTTTCACTGAAGCTTTCTTT. Protein product: CASSPRQGFTEAFF.